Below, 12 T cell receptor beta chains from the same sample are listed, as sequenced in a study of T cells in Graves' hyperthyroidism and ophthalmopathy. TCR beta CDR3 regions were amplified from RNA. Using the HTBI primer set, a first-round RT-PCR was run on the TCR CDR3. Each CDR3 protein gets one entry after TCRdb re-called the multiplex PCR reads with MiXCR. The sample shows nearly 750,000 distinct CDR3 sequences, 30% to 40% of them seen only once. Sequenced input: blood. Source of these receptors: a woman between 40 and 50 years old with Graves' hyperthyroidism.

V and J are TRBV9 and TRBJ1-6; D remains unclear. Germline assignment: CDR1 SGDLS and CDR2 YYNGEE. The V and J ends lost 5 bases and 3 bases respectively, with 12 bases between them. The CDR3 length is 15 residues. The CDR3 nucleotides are TGTGCCAGCAGTCAGTCTATTCTCTATAATTCACCCCTCCACTTT. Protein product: CASSQSILYNSPLHF.

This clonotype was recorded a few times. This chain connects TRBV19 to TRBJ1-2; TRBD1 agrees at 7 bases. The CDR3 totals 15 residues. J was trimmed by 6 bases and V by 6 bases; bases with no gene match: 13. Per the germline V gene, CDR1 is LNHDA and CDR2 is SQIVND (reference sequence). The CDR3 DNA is TGTGCCAGTAGCGTACCGGACAGGCCGTATCATGGCTACACCTTC. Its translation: CASSVPDRPYHGYTF. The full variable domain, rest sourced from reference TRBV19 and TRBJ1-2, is DGGITQSPKYLFRKEGQNVTLSCEQNLNHDAMYWYRQDPGQGLRLIYYSQIVNDFQKGDIAEGYSVSREKKESFPLTVTSAQKNPTAFYLCASSVPDRPYHGYTFGSGTRLTVV.

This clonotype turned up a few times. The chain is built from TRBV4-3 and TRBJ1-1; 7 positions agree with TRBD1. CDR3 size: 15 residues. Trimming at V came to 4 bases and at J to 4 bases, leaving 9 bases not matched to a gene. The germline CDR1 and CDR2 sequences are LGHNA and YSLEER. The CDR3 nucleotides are TGCGCCAGCAGCCTCAGTCGGCAGGGGGGCACTGAAGCTTTCTTT. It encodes CASSLSRQGGTEAFF.

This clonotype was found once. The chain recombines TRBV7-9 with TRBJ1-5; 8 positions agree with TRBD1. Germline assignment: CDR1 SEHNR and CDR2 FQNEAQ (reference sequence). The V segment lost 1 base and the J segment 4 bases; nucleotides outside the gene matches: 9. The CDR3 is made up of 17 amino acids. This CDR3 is CASSLGRQGRRNQPQHF. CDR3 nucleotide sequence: TGTGCCAGCAGCTTAGGGCGACAGGGGAGAAGGAATCAGCCCCAGCATTTT. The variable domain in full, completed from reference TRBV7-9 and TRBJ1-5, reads DTGVSQNPRHKITKRGQNVTFRCDPISEHNRLYWYRQTLGQGPEFLTYFQNEAQLEKSRLLSDRFSAERPKGSFSTLEIQRTEQGDSAMYLCASSLGRQGRRNQPQHFGDGTRLSIL.

The CDR3 sequence is CASSTTGSGRTPETQYF. For the CDR3, the DNA is TGTGCCAGTAGTACTACGGGTAGCGGGCGCACTCCAGAGACCCAGTACTTC. This chain links TRBV19 with TRBJ2-5; 7 bases agree with TRBD2. The CDR3 is made up of 17 amino acids. The J segment lost 4 bases and the V segment lost 4 bases, leaving 15 bases of the junction unmatched. CDR1 is LNHDA and CDR2 is SQIVND in the germline V gene (reference sequence).

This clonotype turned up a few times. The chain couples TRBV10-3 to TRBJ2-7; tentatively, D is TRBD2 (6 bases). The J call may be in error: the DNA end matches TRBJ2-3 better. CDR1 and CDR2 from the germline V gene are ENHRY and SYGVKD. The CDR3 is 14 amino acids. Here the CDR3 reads CAIRRTPDSGAQYF. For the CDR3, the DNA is TGTGCCATCAGGAGGACACCCGATAGCGGCGCGCAGTATTTT.

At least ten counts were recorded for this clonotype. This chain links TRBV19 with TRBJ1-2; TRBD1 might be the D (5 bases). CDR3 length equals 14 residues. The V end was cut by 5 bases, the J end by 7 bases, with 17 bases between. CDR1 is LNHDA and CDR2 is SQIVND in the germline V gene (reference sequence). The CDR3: CASSLTGTGGGYTF. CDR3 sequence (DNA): TGTGCCAGTAGTTTAACGGGGACGGGCGGTGGCTACACCTTC.

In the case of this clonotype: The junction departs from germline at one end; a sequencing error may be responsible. The CDR3 sequence: CSSIPLNRDDQPQHF. CDR3 bases: TGTTCCAGCATCCCTCTTAACAGGGATGATCAGCCCCAGCATTTT. The rearrangement joins TRBV6-1 to TRBJ1-5, with D perhaps matching TRBD1 (6 bases). Germline V gene sequence: CDR1 MNHNS, CDR2 SASEGT. There are 15 residues in the CDR3.

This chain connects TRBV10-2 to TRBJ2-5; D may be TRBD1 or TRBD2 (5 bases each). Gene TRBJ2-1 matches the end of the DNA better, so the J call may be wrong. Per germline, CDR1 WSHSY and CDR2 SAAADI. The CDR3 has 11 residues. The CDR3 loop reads CAGGESDEQFF. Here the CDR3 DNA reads TGCGCCGGGGGTGAGAGCGACGAGCAGTTCTTC.

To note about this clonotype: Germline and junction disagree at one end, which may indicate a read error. The CDR3, as DNA: TGCGCCAGCAGCCAAGAATGGGGTAGCGGGGAAAAACTGCTTTTT. This gives the protein CASSQEWGSGEKLLF. V gene TRBV7-2 combines with J gene TRBJ1-4; D gene ambiguous. Germline V gene sequence: CDR1 SGHTA, CDR2 FQGNSA. CDR3 size: 15 residues. The whole variable domain, remainder taken from reference TRBV7-2 and TRBJ1-4, is GAGVSQSPSNKVTEKGKDVELRCDPISGHTALYWYRQSLGQGLEFLIYFQGNSAPDKSGLPSDRFSAERTGGSVSTLTIQRTQQEDSAVYLCASSQEWGSGEKLLFGSGTQLSVL.

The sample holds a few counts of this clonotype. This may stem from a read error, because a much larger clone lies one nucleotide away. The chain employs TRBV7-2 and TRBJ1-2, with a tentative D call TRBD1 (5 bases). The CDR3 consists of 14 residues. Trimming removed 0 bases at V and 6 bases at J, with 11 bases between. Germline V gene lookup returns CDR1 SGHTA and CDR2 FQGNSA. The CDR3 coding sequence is TGTGCCAGCAGCTTAGCATCAGGGAACCATGGCTACACCTTC. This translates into CASSLASGNHGYTF.

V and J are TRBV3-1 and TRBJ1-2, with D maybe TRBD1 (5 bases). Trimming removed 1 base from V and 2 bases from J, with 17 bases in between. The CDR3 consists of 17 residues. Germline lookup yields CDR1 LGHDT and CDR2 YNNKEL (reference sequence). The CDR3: CASSQVEGLLPNYGYTF. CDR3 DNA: TGTGCCAGCAGCCAAGTTGAGGGACTGCTTCCAAACTATGGCTACACCTTC.